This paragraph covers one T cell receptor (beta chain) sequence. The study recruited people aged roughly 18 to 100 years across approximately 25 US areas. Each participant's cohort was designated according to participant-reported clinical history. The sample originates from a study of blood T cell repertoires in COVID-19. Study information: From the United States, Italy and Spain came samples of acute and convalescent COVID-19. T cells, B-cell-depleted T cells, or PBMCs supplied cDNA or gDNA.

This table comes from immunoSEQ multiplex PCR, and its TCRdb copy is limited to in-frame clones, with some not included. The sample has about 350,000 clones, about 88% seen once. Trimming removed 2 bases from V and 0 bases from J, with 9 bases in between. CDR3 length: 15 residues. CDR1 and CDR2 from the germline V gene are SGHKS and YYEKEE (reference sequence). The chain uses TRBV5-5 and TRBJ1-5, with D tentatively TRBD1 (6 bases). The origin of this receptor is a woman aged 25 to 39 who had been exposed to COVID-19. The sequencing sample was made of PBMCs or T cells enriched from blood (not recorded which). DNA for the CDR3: TGTGCCAGCAGCTTTAGGGGGAATAGCAATCAGCCCCAGCATTTT. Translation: CASSFRGNSNQPQHF.